This T cell receptor beta chain originates from a study of T cells in severe cutaneous drug reactions. Study-wide results and limits: In carbamazepine-induced Stevens-Johnson syndrome or toxic epidermal necrolysis, TRBV12-4 averaged around 30% in blister cells and about 5.1% in PBMC. All seven CBZ-SJS/TEN blister samples shared a public TCRbeta CDR3 at mean roughly 14%.

As for this clonotype: Its target is not known.

The donors had carbamazepine-induced Stevens-Johnson syndrome or toxic epidermal necrolysis. Germline values: CDR1 MDHEN, CDR2 SYDVKM. The CDR3 is 15 amino acids. The iRepertoire multiplex PCR system with TCR subtype-specific primers built both bulk and single-cell libraries. Bulk TCR beta libraries came from multiplex PCR with V, D, J primers. TCRdb reanalyzed the multiplex PCR reads, giving one entry per CDR3 protein sequence and no DNA. The ten top clones account for roughly 30%, within a sample of 6,000 or so distinct CDR3 sequences. Sample: cells from a skin blister. This sequence joins TRBV28 and TRBJ2-7; TCRdb gives TRBD1 as the D gene, but with no DNA this cannot be confirmed. This sequence originates from a human donor with toxic epidermal necrolysis, a severe cutaneous drug reaction. The CDR3 spells CASSSAGQSSYEQYF.